This entry features one TCR beta chain sequence. Its cognate antigen is unknown. Libraries were prepared by immunoSEQ multiplex PCR; TCRdb keeps only in-frame clonotypes and omits some of them. This repertoire shows roughly 700,000 clones, around 90% found once; its top ten account for about 1.5%. The data are from a study of Ad26.COV2.S vaccination and SARS-CoV-2 variants. Study results and limitations: TCR breadth and depth analyses may have underestimated total T cell responses. Considerable breadth of spike-specific CD8+ and CD4+ T cell responses has reportedly been documented following vaccination.

Treatment defined: over 15 received Ad26.COV2.S at low or high dose, single or two shots; about five received placebo; per-sample allocation not given. Sampling was performed 63 days after the first vaccine or placebo injection. Germline V gives CDR1 GTSNPN, CDR2 SVGIG (reference sequence). V dropped 2 bases and J dropped 0 bases, with 16 bases sitting between them. The CDR3 loop spans 17 amino acids. The source is a person aged 18-65 years who received the Ad26.COV2.S COVID-19 vaccine or a placebo. The source was peripheral blood, collected in a trial of Ad26.COV2.S vaccine versus placebo. The chain combines TRBV30 with TRBJ1-4; TRBD1 is a possible D gene (6 bases). The CDR3 loop reads CAWSPPGHTPTNEKLFF. In DNA form, the CDR3 reads TGTGCCTGGAGTCCTCCGGGACATACCCCAACTAATGAAAAACTGTTTTTT. Based on the CDR3 plus reference TRBV30 and TRBJ1-4, the full variable domain is SQTIHQWPATLVQPVGSPLSLECTVEGTSNPNLYWYRQAAGRGLQLLFYSVGIGQISSEVPQNLSASRPQDRQFILSSKKLLLSDSGFYLCAWSPPGHTPTNEKLFFGSGTQLSVL.